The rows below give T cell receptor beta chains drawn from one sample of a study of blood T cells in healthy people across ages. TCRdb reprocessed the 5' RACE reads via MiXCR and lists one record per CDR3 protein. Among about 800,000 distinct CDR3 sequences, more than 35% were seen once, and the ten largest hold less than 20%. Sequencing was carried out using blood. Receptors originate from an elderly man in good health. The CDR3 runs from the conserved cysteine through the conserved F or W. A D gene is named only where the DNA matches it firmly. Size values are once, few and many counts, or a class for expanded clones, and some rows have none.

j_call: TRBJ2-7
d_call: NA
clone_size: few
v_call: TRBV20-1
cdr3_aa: CSARDQRGTSYEQYF
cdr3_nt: TGCAGTGCTAGAGACCAACGGGGGACCTCCTACGAGCAGTACTTC

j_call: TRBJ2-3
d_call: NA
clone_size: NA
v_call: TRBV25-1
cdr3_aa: CASSATGMRSTDTQYF
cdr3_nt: TGTGCCAGCAGTGCCACAGGGATGAGGAGCACAGATACGCAGTATTTT

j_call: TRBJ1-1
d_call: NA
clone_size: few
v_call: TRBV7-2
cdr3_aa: CASSPMGTLNTEAFF
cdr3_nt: TGTGCCAGTAGCCCGATGGGCACCCTGAACACTGAAGCTTTCTTT

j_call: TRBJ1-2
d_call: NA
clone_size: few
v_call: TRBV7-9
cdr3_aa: CASSPTSNYGYTF
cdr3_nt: TGTGCCAGCAGCCCGACAAGTAACTATGGCTACACCTTC

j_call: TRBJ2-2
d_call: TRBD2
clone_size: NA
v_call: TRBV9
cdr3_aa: CASSEGLAGGNTGELFF
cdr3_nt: TGTGCCAGCAGTGAAGGACTAGCGGGAGGGAACACCGGGGAGCTGTTTTTT

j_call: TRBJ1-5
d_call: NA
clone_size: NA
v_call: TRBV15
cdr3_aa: CATSRPNQPQHF
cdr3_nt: TGTGCCACCAGCAGACCGAATCAGCCCCAGCATTTT

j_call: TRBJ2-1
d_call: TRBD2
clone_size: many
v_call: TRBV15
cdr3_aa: CATSDRLAGNAEQFF
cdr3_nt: TGTGCCACCAGCGACCGACTAGCGGGAAATGCTGAGCAGTTCTTC

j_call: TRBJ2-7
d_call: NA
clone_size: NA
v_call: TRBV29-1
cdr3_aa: CSVGVGPGFNSYEQYF
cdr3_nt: TGCAGCGTCGGAGTTGGGCCGGGATTCAATTCCTACGAGCAGTACTTC

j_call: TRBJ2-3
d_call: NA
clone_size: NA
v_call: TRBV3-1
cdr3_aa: CASSPSAGRTDTQYF
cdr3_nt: TGTGCCAGCAGCCCCTCTGCGGGCCGCACAGATACGCAGTATTTT

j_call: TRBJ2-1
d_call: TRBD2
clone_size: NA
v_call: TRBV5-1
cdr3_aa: CASSLTSGNNEQFF
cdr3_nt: TGCGCCAGCAGCCTTACTAGCGGGAACAATGAGCAGTTCTTC

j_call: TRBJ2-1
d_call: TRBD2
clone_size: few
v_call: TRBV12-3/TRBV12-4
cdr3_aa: CASSPPAGGPSGGLRDEQFF
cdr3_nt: TGTGCCAGCAGCCCCCCCGCGGGGGGCCCTAGCGGGGGTCTACGAGATGAGCAGTTCTTC

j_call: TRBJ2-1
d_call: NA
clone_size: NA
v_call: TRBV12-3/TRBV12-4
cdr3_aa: CASSRGLRPYNEQFF
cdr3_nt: TGTGCCAGCAGCCGGGGGTTACGGCCCTACAATGAGCAGTTCTTC

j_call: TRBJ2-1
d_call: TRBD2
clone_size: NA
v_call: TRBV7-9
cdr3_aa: CASTPRAGGYNEQFF
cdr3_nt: TGTGCCAGCACCCCAAGAGCGGGGGGCTACAATGAGCAGTTCTTC

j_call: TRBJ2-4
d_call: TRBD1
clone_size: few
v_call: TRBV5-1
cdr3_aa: CASSASGDRGDIQYF
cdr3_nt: TGCGCCAGCAGCGCCTCCGGGGACAGGGGAGACATTCAGTACTTC

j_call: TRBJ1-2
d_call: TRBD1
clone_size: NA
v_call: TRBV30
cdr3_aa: CAWSVRDRGFYGYTF
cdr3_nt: TGTGCCTGGAGTGTACGGGACAGGGGATTCTATGGCTACACCTTC

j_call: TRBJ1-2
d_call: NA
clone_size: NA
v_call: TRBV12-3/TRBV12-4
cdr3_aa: CASSFTGSGYTF
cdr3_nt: TGTGCCAGCAGTTTCACAGGGAGCGGCTACACCTTC

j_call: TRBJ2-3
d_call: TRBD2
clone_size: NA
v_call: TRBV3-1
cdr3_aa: CASSLTSAQTDTQYF
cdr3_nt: TGTGCCAGCAGCCTGACTAGCGCTCAGACAGATACGCAGTATTTT

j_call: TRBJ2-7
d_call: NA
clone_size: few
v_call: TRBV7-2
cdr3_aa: CASSPRSGIVVYEQYF
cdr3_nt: TGTGCCAGCAGCCCAAGATCCGGCATTGTAGTTTACGAGCAGTACTTC